Following are 29 T cell receptor beta chains from one sample sequenced in a study of blood T cell repertoires in COVID-19. Assay used: immunoSEQ multiplex PCR; TCRdb lists only in-frame clones, some missing. The top ten clones hold around 13% of a sample with 130,000 or so clones, around four fifths of them seen once. Material: peripheral blood. The receptor source for this set is a human donor in a cohort sampled during active COVID-19.

This chain joins TRBV7-8 and TRBJ2-7; D is perhaps TRBD1 (5 bases). The V end was cut by 0 bases, the J end by 2 bases, with 11 bases between. The CDR3 runs 15 residues. Germline CDR1 SGHVS, CDR2 FQNEAQ. The CDR3 coding sequence is TGTGCCAGCAGCTTAGCGGTGGGGCTGGCCTACGAGCAGTACTTC. The encoded protein is CASSLAVGLAYEQYF. The full variable domain, with the rest looked up from reference TRBV7-8 and TRBJ2-7, is GAGVSQSPRYKVAKRGQDVALRCDPISGHVSLFWYQQALGQGPEFLTYFQNEAQLDKSGLPSDRFFAERPEGSVSTLKIQRTQQEDSAVYLCASSLAVGLAYEQYFGPGTRLTVT.

The chain is built from TRBV7-8 and TRBJ1-5; possible D gene TRBD1, 5 bases. CDR3 length: 15 residues. V lost 5 bases and J lost 0, with 11 bases in between. From germline, CDR1 is SGHVS and CDR2 FQNEAQ. For the CDR3, the DNA is TGTGCCAGCAGCCCGGGACTTAATAGCAATCAGCCCCAGCATTTT. Amino acids: CASSPGLNSNQPQHF.

The chain carries TRBV21-1 and TRBJ1-2; whether TRBD1, the table's D call, matches the DNA was not checked. TRBV21-1 is a pseudogene segment. The CDR3 sequence is 15 residues long. Here the CDR3 reads CASSKLEQGTYGYTF. In DNA form, the CDR3 reads TGTGCCAGCAGCAAATTGGAACAGGGGACCTATGGCTACACCTTC.

The CDR3 region has the DNA TGTGCCAGCAGCCACTGGACAGGGCTAGGGCAGGATGAGCAGTTCTTC. This sequence encodes CASSHWTGLGQDEQFF. This rearrangement joins TRBV3-1 (or the pseudogene TRBV3-2) to TRBJ2-1; TRBD1 aligns across 8 bases. CDR1 LGHDT and CDR2 YNNKEL come from the germline V gene (reference sequence). CDR3 length: 16 residues. Unmatched junction bases numbered 12, after V lost 3 bases and J lost 8 bases.

This clone showed up just once. The chain uses TRBV21-1 and TRBJ2-4; the table's TRBD1 call for D was not verified on the DNA. TRBV21-1 is annotated as a pseudogene. The CDR3 extends over 18 amino acids. CDR3 sequence (DNA): TGTGCCAGCAGCAAAGAGGGGCTTGGGGCGTCGGTAAAGAGCATTCAGTACTTC. Residues: CASSKEGLGASVKSIQYF.

The chain has TRBV7-9 and TRBJ2-7, with TRBD2 identical over 9 bases. Germline values: CDR1 SEHNR, CDR2 FQNEAQ (reference sequence). This CDR3 is 15 amino acids long. With V trimmed by 0 bases and J by 2 bases, 2 bases remained unmatched. The CDR3 region has the DNA TGTGCCAGCAGCTTAGCGGGCGGGGGGGCCTACGAGCAGTACTTC. This gives the protein CASSLAGGGAYEQYF.

CDR3 bases: TGCGCCAGCGGGACAGGGGCCTCCTACGAGCAGTACTTC. It is translated as CASGTGASYEQYF. This chain connects TRBV5-1 to TRBJ2-7; 10 bases map to TRBD1. Germline loops: CDR1 SGHRS, CDR2 YFSETQ. The CDR3 has 13 amino acids. The J segment lost 0 bases and the V segment lost 7 bases, leaving 1 base of the junction unmatched.

V is TRBV20-1 and J is TRBJ2-3, with 8 bases fitting TRBD2. Germline loops: CDR1 DFQATT, CDR2 SNEGSKA (reference sequence). Unmatched junction bases numbered 5, after V lost 4 bases and J lost 11 bases. This CDR3 spans 11 amino acids. DNA for the CDR3: TGCAGTGCTAAAACTAGCGGAGGGCAGTATTTT. It yields the protein CSAKTSGGQYF.

The chain has TRBV7-9 and TRBJ2-3; 7 nucleotides align to TRBD1. After removal of 5 bases from V and 9 bases from J, the junction contained 5 bases not matched to a gene. CDR1 and CDR2 (germline): SEHNR, FQNEAQ (reference sequence). The CDR3 runs 12 residues. This chain's CDR3 is CASSPQTGTQYF. As DNA, the CDR3 is TGTGCCAGCAGCCCGCAGACAGGGACGCAGTATTTT.

This chain connects TRBV10-1 to TRBJ2-3; TRBD1 might be the D (6 bases). In germline, CDR1 is WNHNN, CDR2 SYGVQD (reference sequence). This CDR3 has 15 residues. Trimming removed 2 bases from V and 4 bases from J, with 13 bases in between. The CDR3 DNA sequence: TGCGCCAGCAGTGAGAACCTACAGGGATCAGATACGCAGTATTTT. It is translated as CASSENLQGSDTQYF.

CDR3 protein: CAWSVRGADTQYF. As DNA, the CDR3 is TGTGCCTGGAGTGTCAGGGGAGCAGATACGCAGTATTTT. The chain couples TRBV30 to TRBJ2-3, with a weak D call TRBD1 (6 bases). The CDR3 has 13 residues. The germline gives CDR1 GTSNPN, CDR2 SVGIG (reference sequence). Trimming took off 0 bases at V and 4 bases at J, with 8 bases between the two ends.

The chain joins TRBV5-5 to TRBJ1-5; D is uncertain. V was clipped by 1 base and J by 0 bases, with 8 bases between them. This CDR3 region has 15 residues. From germline, CDR1 is SGHKS and CDR2 YYEKEE (reference sequence). In DNA form, the CDR3 reads TGTGCCAGCAGCTTGATGGGAGATAGCAATCAGCCCCAGCATTTT. Its translation: CASSLMGDSNQPQHF.

This chain connects TRBV3-1 (or the pseudogene TRBV3-2) to TRBJ2-7; the match to TRBD1 covers 12 bases. CDR3 length: 17 residues. From germline, CDR1 is LGHDT and CDR2 YNNKEL (reference sequence). Trimming removed 8 bases from V and 1 base from J; junction bases left unmatched: 12. CDR3 coding DNA: TGTGCCAGCGGGCCTTCTCCGGGACAGGGGGCATCCTACGAGCAGTACTTC. Its protein is CASGPSPGQGASYEQYF.

This chain links TRBV29-1 with TRBJ2-2, with D possibly being TRBD1 (7 bases). The CDR3 spans 14 residues. Germline values: CDR1 SQVTM, CDR2 ANQGSEA. Trimming cost V 4 bases and J 5 bases, with 14 bases left between them. The CDR3 spells CSVVVTGRTGELFF. The CDR3 nucleotides read TGCAGCGTTGTTGTGACAGGGAGGACCGGGGAGCTGTTTTTT.

This clone has only one observation. The chain recombines TRBV5-4 with TRBJ2-5; 16 nucleotides agree with TRBD2. The CDR3 is made up of 17 amino acids. Germline trimming cut 4 bases from V and 3 bases from J; bases unmatched to any gene: 6. Germline V lookup: CDR1 SGHNT, CDR2 YYREEE (reference sequence). The CDR3, as DNA: TGTGCCAGCAGCCCGGGACTAGCGGGGGGGCCGGAAGAGACCCAGTACTTC. This codes for CASSPGLAGGPEETQYF.

This chain joins TRBV27 and TRBJ2-7; 10 bases match TRBD1. V trimming: 2 bases; J trimming: 4 bases; junction bases outside the gene matches: 5. This CDR3 is built from 15 residues. Germline lookup yields CDR1 MNHEY and CDR2 SMNVEV (reference sequence). The CDR3 DNA follows: TGTGCCAGCAGTTTAGGGGGGACAGGGGAGTACGAGCAGTACTTC. It encodes CASSLGGTGEYEQYF.

The V and J genes are TRBV5-6 and TRBJ2-1; tentative D call: TRBD2 (6 bases). V lost 4 bases, J lost 7 bases, and 18 bases lay in between. The CDR3 spans 15 residues. Germline CDR1 reads SGHDT; CDR2 reads YYEEEE. CDR3 sequence reads: CASSNTGTAGNEQFF. CDR3 bases: TGTGCCAGCAGCAATACCGGGACCGCGGGGAATGAGCAGTTCTTC.

The J gene is TRBJ1-3, the V gene TRBV6-5; 7 positions match TRBD1. From germline, CDR1 is MNHEY and CDR2 SVGAGI. This CDR3 is built from 13 residues. After removal of 7 bases from V and 0 bases from J, the junction contained 0 bases not matched to a gene. The CDR3: CASKGASGNTIYF. For the CDR3, the DNA is TGTGCCAGCAAGGGGGCCTCTGGAAACACCATATATTTT.

This chain links TRBV30 with TRBJ1-6; TRBD1 matches 7 bases. The CDR3 length is 14 residues. Germline CDR1 reads GTSNPN; CDR2 reads SVGIG (reference sequence). V was clipped by 2 bases and J by 7 bases; unmatched bases: 5. The CDR3 DNA sequence: TGTGCCTGGAGTCGGACAGGATTGAATTCACCCCTCCACTTT. The encoded protein is CAWSRTGLNSPLHF.

The chain has TRBV5-6 and TRBJ1-1, with D tentatively TRBD1 (5 bases). V was shortened by 1 base and J by 0 bases, with 10 bases between the two germline ends. Germline V gene data show CDR1 as SGHDT and CDR2 as YYEEEE. The CDR3 has 15 amino acids. The CDR3 bases are TGTGCCAGCAGCTTGCTTTCAGGGTTGAACACTGAAGCTTTCTTT. Protein: CASSLLSGLNTEAFF.

This clone was observed a handful of times. The chain recombines TRBV29-1 with TRBJ2-7; a possible D gene is TRBD1 (5 bases). Trimming removed 1 base from V and 6 bases from J, with 13 bases in between. Germline V lookup: CDR1 SQVTM, CDR2 ANQGSEA. The CDR3 consists of 13 residues. This CDR3 is CSVEGQGSAEQYF. CDR3 nucleotide sequence: TGCAGCGTTGAAGGGCAGGGCTCTGCCGAGCAGTACTTC.

The chain uses TRBV5-1 and TRBJ1-1, with D hard to call. The length of the CDR3 is 15 residues. Trimming left V 3 bases short and J 2 bases short, with 14 bases between. Per the germline V gene, CDR1 is SGHRS and CDR2 is YFSETQ. Written as DNA, the CDR3 is TGCGCCAGCAGCTCGGAAGGACTGAGCAACACTGAAGCTTTCTTT. Residues: CASSSEGLSNTEAFF.

This sequence joins TRBV11-3 and TRBJ2-3; weak D call: TRBD1 (6 bases). The CDR3 runs to 16 residues. CDR1 SGHNT and CDR2 YENEEA come from the germline V gene. V shed 5 bases and J shed 1 base, with 16 bases lying between them. CDR3 region: CASSRSTGARTDTQYF. The CDR3 DNA follows: TGTGCCAGCAGCAGATCGACAGGCGCCCGCACAGATACGCAGTATTTT.

The chain recombines TRBV5-6 with TRBJ2-7, with a possible D match to TRBD2 (6 bases). Trimming pared 4 bases from V and 4 bases from J, leaving 12 bases between. This CDR3 is 13 amino acids long. CDR1 and CDR2 from the germline V gene are SGHDT and YYEEEE. CDR3 sequence (DNA): TGTGCCAGCAGCCGGGAGCCAGGGTACGAGCAGTACTTC. Protein: CASSREPGYEQYF. The whole variable domain, remainder taken from reference TRBV5-6 and TRBJ2-7, is DAGVTQSPTHLIKTRGQQVTLRCSPKSGHDTVSWYQQALGQGPQFIFQYYEEEERQRGNFPDRFSGHQFPNYSSELNVNALLLGDSALYLCASSREPGYEQYFGPGTRLTVT.

CDR3 region: CASSEISANYGYTF. CDR3 DNA: TGTGCCAGCAGTGAAATATCAGCTAACTATGGCTACACCTTC. This chain links TRBV6-1 with TRBJ1-2; no definite D call. Germline V gene lookup returns CDR1 MNHNS and CDR2 SASEGT. The CDR3 runs to 14 residues. V lost 2 bases and J lost 0, with 7 bases in between.

The V call is TRBV24-1, the J call TRBJ2-2, with TRBD1 identical over 9 bases. The CDR3 totals 16 residues. CDR1 and CDR2 (germline): KGHDR, SFDVKD. With 3 bases clipped from V and 4 bases from J, the junction kept 5 bases outside the gene matches. The chain's CDR3 is CATSDPGTGTTGELFF. CDR3 in DNA: TGTGCCACCAGTGATCCCGGGACAGGGACCACCGGGGAGCTGTTTTTT.

The J gene is TRBJ2-3, the V gene TRBV2; no reliable D call. In germline, CDR1 is SNHLY, CDR2 FYNNEI. V shed 2 bases and J shed 6 bases, with 15 bases lying between them. The length of the CDR3 is 15 residues. The CDR3 spells CASSEPRTGLDTQYF. In nucleotides, the CDR3 is TGTGCCAGCAGTGAACCCCGTACGGGTTTGGATACGCAGTATTTT.

The V gene is TRBV10-2, the J gene TRBJ2-7; possibly TRBD1 for D (5 bases). Germline V gene sequence: CDR1 WSHSY, CDR2 SAAADI. This CDR3 comprises 14 residues. Trimming took 2 bases from V and 3 from J, leaving 11 bases between them. The CDR3 bases are TGCGCCAGCAGTGAGAAGGGGCTAAGCTACGAGCAGTACTTC. This encodes CASSEKGLSYEQYF.

The J gene is TRBJ1-2, the V gene TRBV7-8; TRBD1 might be the D (6 bases). V shed 5 bases and J shed 4 bases, with 14 bases lying between them. Germline loops: CDR1 SGHVS, CDR2 FQNEAQ. This CDR3 spans 14 amino acids. The CDR3 reads CASSQDGQSYGYTF. CDR3 bases: TGTGCCAGCAGCCAAGACGGACAGAGCTATGGCTACACCTTC.